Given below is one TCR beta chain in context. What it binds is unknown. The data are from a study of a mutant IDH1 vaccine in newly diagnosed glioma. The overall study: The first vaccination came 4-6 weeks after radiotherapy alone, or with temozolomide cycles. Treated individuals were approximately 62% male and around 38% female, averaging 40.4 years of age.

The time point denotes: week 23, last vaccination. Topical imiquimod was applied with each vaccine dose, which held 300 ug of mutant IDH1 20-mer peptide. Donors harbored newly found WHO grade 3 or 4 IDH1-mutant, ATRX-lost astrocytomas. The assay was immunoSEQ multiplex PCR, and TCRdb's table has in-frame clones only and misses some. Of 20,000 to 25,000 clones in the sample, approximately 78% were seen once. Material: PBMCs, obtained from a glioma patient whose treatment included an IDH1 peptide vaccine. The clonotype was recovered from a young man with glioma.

CDR3: CSVEAGQGQGYTF. Written as DNA, the CDR3 is TGCAGCGTTGAAGCCGGGCAGGGGCAGGGCTACACCTTC. The V call is TRBV29-1, the J call TRBJ1-2; a possible D gene is TRBD1 (6 bases). The CDR3 sequence is 13 residues long. V lost 1 base, J lost 8 bases, and 14 bases lay in between. The germline V gene has CDR1 SQVTM and CDR2 ANQGSEA.